The entry below gives a single T cell receptor (beta chain) sequence along with its context. This specimen belongs to a study of blood T cell repertoires in COVID-19. Study information: Acute-phase and convalescent COVID-19 samples originated in the United States, Italy and Spain.

Assay: immunoSEQ multiplex PCR; the TCRdb copy retains only in-frame clones and omits some. Of about 79,000 clones in the sample, about 87% are singletons; the top ten hold roughly 4.4%. CDR1 is SGHNT, CDR2 YYREEE, per germline (reference sequence). The CDR3 has 15 amino acids. Trimming took off 4 bases at V and 1 base at J, with 14 bases between the two ends. Sequencing input: peripheral blood. The TCR originated in a man aged 45 to 65 with active COVID-19. The rearrangement links TRBV5-4 to TRBJ2-5; a weak D match, TRBD1 (5 bases). CDR3: CASSRGLQGQETQYF. The CDR3 coding sequence is TGTGCCAGCAGCCGAGGTCTGCAGGGCCAAGAGACCCAGTACTTC.